This TCR beta chain comes out of a study of CD8 T cells in Susac syndrome. Findings and limits, study-wide: That the number of individuals in its TCR sequencing and HLA analysis was relatively small was acknowledged by the study.

Concerning this clonotype itself: Its cognate antigen is unknown.

From blood CD8+ and CD4+ T cells, the TCR beta chain was sequenced. FACS enriched CD8+ TEMRA cells, while bulk CD8+ and CD4+ were negatively isolated. RNA totalling 0.5 to 1 ug underwent reverse transcription with random hexamers. TCRdb ran MiXCR on the immunoSEQ multiplex PCR reads and lists one entry per CDR3 protein. The sample has some 190,000 distinct CDR3 sequences, 90% to 97% seen once. Material: CD4+ T cells from PBMCs. This sequence originates from a human donor with multiple sclerosis.

This CDR3 reads CASSQVQGLEAFF. The CDR3 DNA is TGTGCCAGCAGCCAAGTGCAGGGGCTAGAAGCTTTCTTT. This rearrangement joins TRBV3-1 to TRBJ1-1, with D perhaps TRBD1 (6 bases). CDR1 is LGHDT and CDR2 is YNNKEL in the germline V gene (reference sequence). The CDR3 covers 13 residues. The V end lost 1 base, the J end lost 8 bases, and 11 bases lay between the germline ends.